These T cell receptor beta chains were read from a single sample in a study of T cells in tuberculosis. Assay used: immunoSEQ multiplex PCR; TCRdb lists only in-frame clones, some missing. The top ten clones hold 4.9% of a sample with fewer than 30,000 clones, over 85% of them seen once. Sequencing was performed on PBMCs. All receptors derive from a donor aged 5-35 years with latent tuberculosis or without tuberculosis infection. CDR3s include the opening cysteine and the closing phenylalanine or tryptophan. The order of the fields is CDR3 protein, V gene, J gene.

cdr3_aa: CASSESGVGYTF
v_call: TRBV6-1
j_call: TRBJ1-2

cdr3_aa: CASSLLDKNGAGELFF
v_call: TRBV28
j_call: TRBJ2-2

cdr3_aa: CASSEAWGLPSQYF
v_call: TRBV2
j_call: TRBJ2-7

cdr3_aa: CVLLYQLEQYF
v_call: TRBV19
j_call: TRBJ2-7

cdr3_aa: CASSGENTGELFF
v_call: TRBV9
j_call: TRBJ2-2

cdr3_aa: CASSYGQGAHEQYF
v_call: TRBV6-6
j_call: TRBJ2-7

cdr3_aa: CASSLRLAGTYEQYF
v_call: TRBV7-9
j_call: TRBJ2-7

cdr3_aa: CASSNLFRIDATDTIYF
v_call: TRBV9
j_call: TRBJ1-3

cdr3_aa: CATSRDSGGETDTQYF
v_call: TRBV15
j_call: TRBJ2-3

cdr3_aa: CASITGGAGNQPQHF
v_call: TRBV27
j_call: TRBJ1-5

cdr3_aa: CASSQLHTGELFF
v_call: TRBV5-5
j_call: TRBJ2-2

cdr3_aa: CASSWDREVVSYTF
v_call: TRBV5-4
j_call: TRBJ1-2

cdr3_aa: CASRRRTGGDSPLHF
v_call: TRBV2
j_call: TRBJ1-6

cdr3_aa: CASSLWRNEQFF
v_call: TRBV13
j_call: TRBJ2-1

cdr3_aa: CASSQTQGAVNTEAFF
v_call: TRBV4-1
j_call: TRBJ1-1

cdr3_aa: CASSLISGSGANVLTF
v_call: TRBV27
j_call: TRBJ2-6

cdr3_aa: CASSLRLAGRSYEQYF
v_call: TRBV7-9
j_call: TRBJ2-7

cdr3_aa: CASTRDNSYEQYF
v_call: TRBV18
j_call: TRBJ2-7

cdr3_aa: CASSDTSKQETQYF
v_call: TRBV25-1
j_call: TRBJ2-5

cdr3_aa: CASSSKLAAKGWDNEQFF
v_call: TRBV5-4
j_call: TRBJ2-1

cdr3_aa: CASSISPDMNTEAFF
v_call: TRBV19
j_call: TRBJ1-1

cdr3_aa: CASSLRTDLNTEAFF
v_call: TRBV5-1
j_call: TRBJ1-1

cdr3_aa: CASKDRENTGELFF
v_call: TRBV5-1
j_call: TRBJ2-2

cdr3_aa: CASTIGQLDTQYF
v_call: TRBV7-8
j_call: TRBJ2-3

cdr3_aa: CASSYSLADLYEQYF
v_call: TRBV6-5
j_call: TRBJ2-7